The present T cell receptor (beta chain) was sequenced within a study of cytomegalovirus exposure and HLA in healthy donors. V shed 6 bases, J shed 5 bases, and the junction held 12 bases outside the gene matches. This CDR3 spans 15 amino acids. Germline loops: CDR1 MNHNS, CDR2 SASEGT. 13 Jbeta primers and 60 Vbeta primers were used for the PCR. Assay: immunoSEQ multiplex PCR; the TCRdb copy retains only in-frame clones and omits some. There are more than 150,000 clones in the sample; more than 60% occur only once, and 6.5% to 9% lies in the top ten. This TCR was recovered from a woman in her forties in good health and CMV-seropositive. The sequenced sample was PBMCs. V is TRBV6-1 and J is TRBJ1-1, with 7 positions matching TRBD1. The CDR3 sequence is CASSPMGQLRTEAFF. The CDR3 DNA sequence: TGTGCCAGCAGCCCAATGGGACAGTTGAGGACTGAAGCTTTCTTT.